This T cell receptor beta chain was recorded in a study of blood T cell repertoires in COVID-19. Study summary: Some COVID-19 samples were acute and others convalescent; all came from the United States, Italy and Spain.

Source study methods: Nucleated cell counts were estimated from reference gene primer amplification. Only in-frame clones appear in the TCRdb table, and some are missing; sequencing was by immunoSEQ multiplex PCR. V and J calls plus clone size are reproduced from that table; the DNA served to infer D and trimming. The repertoire includes about 210,000 clones, roughly 79% of them detected once, and about 9.8% sits in the top ten. Participants were aged roughly 18 to 89 years, lived in 20 to 25 US areas, and enrolled virtually. Clinical histories supplied by participants themselves formed the basis of cohort assignment. Trimming cost V 0 bases and J 0 bases, with 5 bases left between them. The germline CDR1 and CDR2 sequences are LGHDT and YNNKEL (reference sequence). CDR3 size: 14 residues.

The rearrangement uses TRBV3-1 (or the pseudogene TRBV3-2) and TRBJ1-2; D unresolved. The receptor's source is a woman between 45 and 65 years old with acute COVID-19. Sequencing was done on a sample of PBMCs or T cells enriched from blood (not recorded which). The CDR3 sequence: CASSQDSANYGYTF. DNA for the CDR3: TGTGCCAGCAGCCAAGACTCAGCTAACTATGGCTACACCTTC.